These 23 T cell receptor beta chains were all obtained from the same sample, sequenced in a study of cytomegalovirus exposure and HLA in healthy donors. Method: immunoSEQ multiplex PCR; TCRdb's copy keeps in-frame clones and lacks some. The sample has 150,000 to 200,000 clones, 85% seen once. Sequenced: PBMCs. These receptors originate from a man between 18 and 29 years old in good health and CMV-seropositive.

The V gene is TRBV30, the J gene TRBJ1-4; TRBD1 matches 7 bases. Trimming cost V 2 bases and J 1 base; bases outside gene matches: 1. CDR3 size: 14 residues. The germline V gene encodes CDR1 GTSNPN and CDR2 SVGIG (reference sequence). CDR3: CAWSTGETNEKLFF. CDR3 nucleotides: TGTGCCTGGAGTACAGGGGAAACTAATGAAAAACTGTTTTTT.

The chain combines TRBV12-5 with TRBJ1-1, with a possible D match to TRBD1 (5 bases). The V gene lost 6 bases and the J gene lost 13 bases, with 21 bases spanning the gap. This CDR3 comprises 13 residues. Germline V gene lookup returns CDR1 LGHNT and CDR2 FRNRAP. As DNA, the CDR3 is TGTGCTAGTGGCTCTTGGGGGGGATCGAAGCTTTTCTTT. It yields the protein CASGSWGGSKLFF. Combining the CDR3 with reference TRBV12-5 and TRBJ1-1 gives the whole variable domain DARVTQTPRHKVTEMGQEVTMRCQPILGHNTVFWYRQTMMQGLELLAYFRNRAPLDDSGMPKDRFSAEMPDATLATLKIQPSEPRDSAVYFCASGSWGGSKLFFGQGTRLTVV.

The genes are TRBV5-8 and TRBJ2-1; D is possibly TRBD1 (5 bases). V was trimmed by 4 bases and J by 2 bases, leaving 13 bases between them. This CDR3 spans 15 amino acids. Germline-derived CDR1 and CDR2 are SGHTS and YDEGEE. CDR3 region: CASSPDGAPYNEQFF. CDR3 bases: TGTGCCAGCAGCCCCGATGGGGCGCCCTACAATGAGCAGTTCTTC.

This chain joins TRBV7-8 and TRBJ2-5; TRBD2 aligns across 7 bases. CDR3 length: 20 amino acids. Germline CDR1 is SGHVS and CDR2 is FQNEAQ. V was pared by 0 bases and J by 4 bases, with 20 bases of the junction left unmatched. The CDR3 protein is CASSLARLVGRRWERETQYF. The CDR3, as DNA: TGTGCCAGCAGCTTAGCCCGGCTGGTCGGGAGGAGGTGGGAGAGAGAGACCCAGTACTTC.

The chain links TRBV10-2 to TRBJ1-2, with TRBD1 matching 9 bases. Germline-derived CDR1 and CDR2 are WSHSY and SAAADI. The CDR3 has 14 residues. J lost 5 bases, V lost 4 bases, and 5 bases had no gene match. CDR3 in amino acids: CASSVGQGGYGYTF. CDR3 sequence (DNA): TGCGCCAGCAGTGTGGGACAGGGAGGGTATGGCTACACCTTC.

The chain employs TRBV12-5 and TRBJ2-3; D perhaps matches TRBD1 (6 bases). The length of the CDR3 is 12 residues. CDR1 and CDR2 from the germline V gene are LGHNT and FRNRAP. Trimming left V 9 bases short and J 2 bases short, with 9 bases between. CDR3 nucleotides: TGTGCTAGCAACAGGGTCACAGATACGCAGTATTTT. Its translation: CASNRVTDTQYF.

This clone was recorded a few times. This sequence joins TRBV28 and TRBJ2-7, with 11 bases that match TRBD2. CDR1 is MDHEN and CDR2 is SYDVKM in the germline V gene. Losses at the gene ends were 11 bases for V and 6 bases for J; bases not matched to a gene: 24. This CDR3 has 18 amino acids. CDR3 protein: CARTSYGSGRDRLAEQYF. CDR3 nucleotides: TGTGCCCGGACTTCGTATGGTAGCGGGAGGGATCGATTAGCCGAGCAGTACTTC.

This clone has a single count. V is TRBV28 and J is TRBJ2-1, with a possible D match to TRBD2 (6 bases). Germline CDR1 MDHEN, CDR2 SYDVKM. Between the trimmed V and J ends, which lost 3 bases and 11 bases, there was a span of 11 bases. The CDR3 runs 12 residues. CDR3 sequence: CASSFTGLQQFF. The CDR3 DNA reads TGTGCCAGCAGTTTTACGGGACTCCAGCAGTTCTTC.

This clone was observed once. This sequence joins TRBV5-1 and TRBJ2-1; 7 bases fit TRBD2. Looked up from germline, CDR1 is SGHRS and CDR2 is YFSETQ. This CDR3 spans 13 amino acids. The V gene end was trimmed by 0 bases and the J gene end by 10 bases; junction bases not matched to a gene: 4. The CDR3 bases are TGCGCCAGCAGCTTGGCCCGGGGGGAGGAGCAGTTCTTC. Translating gives CASSLARGEEQFF.

V and J are TRBV7-2 and TRBJ2-3, with TRBD1 matching over 8 bases. CDR3 length: 16 amino acids. J gave up 5 bases and V 4 bases, and 11 bases lay outside the gene matches. Germline V gene data show CDR1 as SGHTA and CDR2 as FQGNSA. The chain's CDR3 is CASSSEAQTGGDTQYF. CDR3 sequence (DNA): TGTGCCAGCAGCTCCGAGGCCCAAACAGGGGGAGATACGCAGTATTTT. Complete variable domain (other parts from reference TRBV7-2 and TRBJ2-3): GAGVSQSPSNKVTEKGKDVELRCDPISGHTALYWYRQSLGQGLEFLIYFQGNSAPDKSGLPSDRFSAERTGGSVSTLTIQRTQQEDSAVYLCASSSEAQTGGDTQYFGPGTRLTVL.

The rearrangement uses TRBV9 and TRBJ1-4; no definite D call. This CDR3 is built from 15 residues. Per germline, CDR1 SGDLS and CDR2 YYNGEE. The V gene lost 0 bases and the J gene lost 0 bases, with 6 bases spanning the gap. The CDR3 DNA reads TGTGCCAGCAGCGTAGCCCCTGCAACTAATGAAAAACTGTTTTTT. Translating it yields CASSVAPATNEKLFF.

This chain uses TRBV28 with TRBJ2-7, with TRBD1 identical over 8 bases. CDR1 MDHEN and CDR2 SYDVKM come from the germline V gene. Unmatched junction bases numbered 6, after V lost 2 bases and J lost 3 bases. The CDR3 has 15 residues. The CDR3 nucleotides read TGTGCCAGCAGTTTACAGGGGGCGGTCAGCTACGAGCAGTACTTC. This encodes CASSLQGAVSYEQYF. Variable domain in full (rest from reference TRBV28 and TRBJ2-7): DVKVTQSSRYLVKRTGEKVFLECVQDMDHENMFWYRQDPGLGLRLIYFSYDVKMKEKGDIPEGYSVSREKKERFSLILESASTNQTSMYLCASSLQGAVSYEQYFGPGTRLTVT.

This chain uses TRBV18 with TRBJ2-7; the match to TRBD1 covers 8 bases. Germline V lookup: CDR1 KGHSH, CDR2 LQKENI. The CDR3 spans 14 residues. Trimming at V came to 1 base and at J to 6 bases, leaving 5 bases not matched to a gene. The CDR3 here is CASSPQRTGREQYF. Here the CDR3 DNA reads TGTGCCAGCTCACCACAAAGGACAGGGCGCGAGCAGTACTTC. Supplemented by reference TRBV18 and TRBJ2-7, the full variable domain reads NAGVMQNPRHLVRRRGQEARLRCSPMKGHSHVYWYRQLPEEGLKFMVYLQKENIIDESGMPKERFSAEFPKEGPSILRIQQVVRGDSAAYFCASSPQRTGREQYFGPGTRLTVT.

The gene calls are TRBV28 and TRBJ2-5; a possible D gene is TRBD2 (5 bases). The CDR3 totals 11 residues. V lost 7 bases and J 4 bases, leaving 7 bases between the germline ends. The germline V gene has CDR1 MDHEN and CDR2 SYDVKM. The CDR3 loop is CASTRGETQYF. CDR3 nucleotides: TGTGCCAGCACACGGGGAGAGACCCAGTACTTC.

This clone has only a few counts. V and J are TRBV18 and TRBJ1-1, with 8 bases aligning to TRBD1. V dropped 1 base and J dropped 8; count of bases not matched to a gene: 6. The CDR3 is 14 residues long. The germline gives CDR1 KGHSH, CDR2 LQKENI. The CDR3 loop reads CASSPQTGESEAFF. The DNA of the CDR3 is TGTGCCAGCTCACCACAGACAGGGGAATCCGAAGCTTTCTTT.

CDR3 residues: CSVDRGYGYTF. CDR3 DNA: TGCAGCGTTGACAGGGGCTATGGCTACACCTTC. The chain recombines TRBV29-1 with TRBJ1-2; tentative D call: TRBD1 (6 bases). CDR3 size: 11 residues. Germline CDR1 SQVTM, CDR2 ANQGSEA. V was shortened by 3 bases and J by 4 bases, with 6 bases between the two germline ends.

The gene calls are TRBV5-4 and TRBJ2-3; D remains unclear. V lost 4 bases and J 2 bases, leaving 14 bases between the germline ends. The CDR3 has 15 amino acids. Germline V CDR1 and CDR2: SGHNT, YYREEE (reference sequence). CDR3 in DNA: TGTGCCAGCAGCCAGGATATAGGTTTCACAGATACGCAGTATTTT. Its protein product is CASSQDIGFTDTQYF.

The J gene is TRBJ2-7, the V gene TRBV18, with a possible D match to TRBD1 (5 bases). Trimming took off 4 bases at V and 3 bases at J, with 7 bases between the two ends. CDR1 and CDR2 (germline): KGHSH, LQKENI. This CDR3 spans 12 amino acids. CDR3 sequence: CASSLDSYEQYF. In DNA, the CDR3 is TGTGCCAGCTCACTCGACAGCTACGAGCAGTACTTC.

Only one count was recorded for this clone. This chain joins TRBV5-1 and TRBJ2-1, with a weak D call TRBD2 (6 bases). The CDR3 covers 14 residues. Looked up from germline, CDR1 is SGHRS and CDR2 is YFSETQ. The V end lost 1 base, the J end lost 10 bases, and 15 bases lay between the germline ends. CDR3 DNA: TGCGCCAGCAGCTTGAGACTAGGGAATGGGGAGCAGTTCTTC. Protein: CASSLRLGNGEQFF.

The J gene is TRBJ1-2, the V gene TRBV4-2; TRBD1 aligns across 9 bases. This CDR3 region has 17 residues. The V segment lost 2 bases and the J segment 2 bases; nucleotides outside the gene matches: 9. CDR1 and CDR2 (germline): LGHNA, YNFKEQ. The CDR3 region is CASSQHVGQGYNYGYTF. The CDR3 bases are TGTGCCAGCAGCCAACATGTCGGACAGGGGTACAACTATGGCTACACCTTC.

This clone was counted between two and nine times. This chain uses TRBV5-4 with TRBJ2-7; 13 bases agree with TRBD2. CDR3 length equals 16 residues. V dropped 4 bases and J dropped 2; count of bases not matched to a gene: 6. Germline CDR1 reads SGHNT; CDR2 reads YYREEE (reference sequence). The CDR3 bases are TGTGCCAGCAGCGCCGGCGGGACTAGCGGGACCTACGAGCAGTACTTC. This translates into CASSAGGTSGTYEQYF. The full variable domain, completed using reference TRBV5-4 and TRBJ2-7, is ETGVTQSPTHLIKTRGQQVTLRCSSQSGHNTVSWYQQALGQGPQFIFQYYREEENGRGNFPPRFSGLQFPNYSSELNVNALELDDSALYLCASSAGGTSGTYEQYFGPGTRLTVT.

The chain recombines TRBV4-1 with TRBJ2-3, with D perhaps TRBD1 (6 bases). The CDR3 is made up of 14 amino acids. With 2 bases removed from V and 5 bases from J, the gap between germline ends came to 11 bases. Germline values: CDR1 MGHRA, CDR2 YSYEKL. The CDR3 spells CASSQPTGKDTQYF. CDR3 DNA: TGCGCCAGCAGCCAACCCACAGGGAAAGATACGCAGTATTTT.

The chain uses TRBV5-1 and TRBJ2-3; D is unclear. Trimming removed 3 bases at V and 1 base at J, with 12 bases between. Per the germline V gene, CDR1 is SGHRS and CDR2 is YFSETQ. The CDR3 is 15 amino acids. In DNA, the CDR3 is TGCGCCAGCAGCTCCGGTTTAGCTGGCACAGATACGCAGTATTTT. Amino acid sequence: CASSSGLAGTDTQYF.